The 2 T cell receptor beta chains presented below share a single source sample, sequenced in a study of identical twins. TCRdb itself ran the 5' RACE reads through MiXCR, one entry per CDR3 protein. This table holds 1.5 million to 2 million distinct CDR3 sequences, under 35% found once. Sequenced input: cord blood. The receptors come from a newborn girl in good health.

This chain links TRBV3-1 with TRBJ1-2; D is unclear. The CDR3 runs to 15 residues. Germline CDR1 is LGHDT and CDR2 is YNNKEL (reference sequence). Trimming shortened V by 1 base and J by 4 bases, and 13 bases separated the two germline ends. The CDR3 DNA reads as TGTGCCAGCAGCCAAGGTCGTTTCGAGGGCTATGGCTACACCTTC. It specifies CASSQGRFEGYGYTF.

The rearrangement uses TRBV7-8 and TRBJ1-4, with 8 bases fitting TRBD1. Per the germline V gene, CDR1 is SGHVS and CDR2 is FQNEAQ. J was trimmed by 4 bases and V by 2 bases; bases with no gene match: 9. The CDR3 runs to 17 residues. The CDR3 spells CASSLWGTGARNEKLFF. The CDR3 DNA sequence: TGTGCCAGCAGCTTATGGGGGACAGGCGCGCGTAATGAAAAACTGTTTTTT.